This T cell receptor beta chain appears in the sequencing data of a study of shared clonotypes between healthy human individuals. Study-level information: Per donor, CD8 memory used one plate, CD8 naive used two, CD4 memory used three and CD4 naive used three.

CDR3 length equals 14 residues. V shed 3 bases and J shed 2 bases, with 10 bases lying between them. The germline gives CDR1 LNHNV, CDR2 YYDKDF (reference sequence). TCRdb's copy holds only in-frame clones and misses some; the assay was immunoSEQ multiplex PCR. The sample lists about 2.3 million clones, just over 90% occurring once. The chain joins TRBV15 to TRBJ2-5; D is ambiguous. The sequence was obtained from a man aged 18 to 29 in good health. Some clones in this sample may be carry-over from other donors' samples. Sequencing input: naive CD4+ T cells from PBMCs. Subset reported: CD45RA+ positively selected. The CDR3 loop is CATSRSDQQETQYF. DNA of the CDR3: TGTGCCACCAGCAGGAGCGACCAACAAGAGACCCAGTACTTC. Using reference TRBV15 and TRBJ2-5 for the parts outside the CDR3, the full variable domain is DAMVIQNPRYQVTQFGKPVTLSCSQTLNHNVMYWYQQKSSQAPKLLFHYYDKDFNNEADTPDNFQSRRPNTSFCFLDIRSPGLGDTAMYLCATSRSDQQETQYFGPGTRLLVL.